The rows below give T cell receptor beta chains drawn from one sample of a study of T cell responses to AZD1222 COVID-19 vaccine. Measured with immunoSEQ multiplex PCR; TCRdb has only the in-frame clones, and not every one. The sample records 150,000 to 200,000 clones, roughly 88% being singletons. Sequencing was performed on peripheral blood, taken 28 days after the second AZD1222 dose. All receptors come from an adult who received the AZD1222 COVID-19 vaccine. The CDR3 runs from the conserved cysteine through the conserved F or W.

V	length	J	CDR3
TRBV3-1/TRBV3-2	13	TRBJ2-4	CASSRIQENIQYF
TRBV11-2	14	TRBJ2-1	CASSIIGLLNEQFF
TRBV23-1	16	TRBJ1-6	CASSQMQGGYNSPLHF
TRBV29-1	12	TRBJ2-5	CSVLKEQETQYF
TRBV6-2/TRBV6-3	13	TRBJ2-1	CASSLIEYNEQFF
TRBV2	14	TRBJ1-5	CASSVDRGPEPQHF
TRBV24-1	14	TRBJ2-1	CATSEAGGRHEQFF
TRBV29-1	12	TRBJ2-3	CSTRLGGDTQYF
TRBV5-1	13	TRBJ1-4	CASSLGQDEKLFF
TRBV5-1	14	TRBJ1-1	CASSFSQGDTEAFF
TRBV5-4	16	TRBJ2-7	CASSGGGGRGLNEQYF
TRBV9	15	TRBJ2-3	CASSSQAGAIDTQYF
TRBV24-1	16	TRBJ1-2	CATSESGGGQYYGYTF
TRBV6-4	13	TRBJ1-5	CASSSTGGQPQHF
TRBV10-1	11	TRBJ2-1	CASREGNEQFF
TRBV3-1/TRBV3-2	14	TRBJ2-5	CASSQSPTGETQYF
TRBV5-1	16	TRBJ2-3	CASSLDPGRGTDTQYF
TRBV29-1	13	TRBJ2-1	CSVRGGGGNEQFF
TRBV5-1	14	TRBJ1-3	CASSDRQPGNTIYF
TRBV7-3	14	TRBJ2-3	CASSGSASTDTQYF
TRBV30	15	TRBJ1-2	CAWSGSQGARGGYTF
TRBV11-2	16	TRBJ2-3	CASSFGLADFTDTQYF
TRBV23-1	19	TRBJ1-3	CASSLHPREGYFYGYTIYF
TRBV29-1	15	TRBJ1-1	CSVEGGTGVFTEAFF
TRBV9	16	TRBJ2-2	CASSDPRGGTFGELFF
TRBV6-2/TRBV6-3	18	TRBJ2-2	CASSYRDLVGPNTGELFF
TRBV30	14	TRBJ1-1	CAWSVSRGDTEAFF
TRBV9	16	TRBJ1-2	CASSPLGSVTNYGYTF
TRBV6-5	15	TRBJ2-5	CASSYTPDRGQTQYF
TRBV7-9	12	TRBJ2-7	CASSLDSGRQYF
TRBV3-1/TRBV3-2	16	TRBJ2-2	CASSQASGGYTGELFF
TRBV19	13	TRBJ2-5	CASSSGLAPTQYF
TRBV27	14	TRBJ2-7	CASSLSRRAYEQYF
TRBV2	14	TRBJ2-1	CASSELSLNNEQFF
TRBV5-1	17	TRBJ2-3	CASSQGTSGGGTDTQYF
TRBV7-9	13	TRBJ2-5	CASSLSGTETQYF
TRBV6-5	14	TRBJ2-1	CASSYGGVPNEQFF
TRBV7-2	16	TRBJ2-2	CASTLSSTGNTGELFF
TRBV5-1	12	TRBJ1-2	CASRTGGYGYTF
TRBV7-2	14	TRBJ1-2	CASSFGQGEYGYTF
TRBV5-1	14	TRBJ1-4	CASSLEGGDEKLFF
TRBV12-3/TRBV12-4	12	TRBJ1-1	CASSFSGTEAFF
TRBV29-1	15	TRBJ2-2	CSVSPSTWGSGELFF
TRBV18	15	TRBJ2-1	CASSYGLAGYNEQFF
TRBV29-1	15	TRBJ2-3	CSVGRQGISTDTQYF
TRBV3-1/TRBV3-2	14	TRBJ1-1	CASSENQVNTEAFF
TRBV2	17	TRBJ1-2	CASRDHTSGTVFYGYTF
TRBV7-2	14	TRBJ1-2	CASSLLPTNYGYTF
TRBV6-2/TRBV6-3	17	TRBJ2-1	CASSYSPLAGGLDEQFF
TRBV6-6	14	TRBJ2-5	CAIRPGQGKETQYF
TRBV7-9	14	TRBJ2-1	CASSLEVTSNEQFF
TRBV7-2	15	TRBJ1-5	CASSLEDRVDQPQHF
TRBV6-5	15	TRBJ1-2	CASSWTGANPYGYTF
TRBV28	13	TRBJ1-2	CASRPGGNYGYTF
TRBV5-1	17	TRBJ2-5	CASSPGTSGRVQETQYF
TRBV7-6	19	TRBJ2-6	CASSLARAGGRSGANVLTF
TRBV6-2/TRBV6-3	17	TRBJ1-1	CASSPARAGWVGTEAFF
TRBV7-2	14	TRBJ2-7	CASSFKRGENEQYF
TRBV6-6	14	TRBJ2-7	CASSYSAGSYEQYF